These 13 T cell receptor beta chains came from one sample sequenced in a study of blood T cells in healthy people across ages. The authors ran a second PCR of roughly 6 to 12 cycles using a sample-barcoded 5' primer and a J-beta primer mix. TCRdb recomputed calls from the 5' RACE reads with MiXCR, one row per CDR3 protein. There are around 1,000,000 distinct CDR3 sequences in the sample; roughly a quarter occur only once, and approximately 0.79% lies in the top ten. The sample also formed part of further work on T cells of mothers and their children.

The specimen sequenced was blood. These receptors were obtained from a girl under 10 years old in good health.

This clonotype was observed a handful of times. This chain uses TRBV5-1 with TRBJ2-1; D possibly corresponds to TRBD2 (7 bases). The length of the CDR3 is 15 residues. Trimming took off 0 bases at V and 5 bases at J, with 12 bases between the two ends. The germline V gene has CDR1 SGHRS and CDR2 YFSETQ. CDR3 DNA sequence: TGCGCCAGCAGCTTGGGAGGGGGGGCACACAATGAGCAGTTCTTC. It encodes CASSLGGGAHNEQFF. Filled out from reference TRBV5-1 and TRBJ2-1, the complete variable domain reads KAGVTQTPRYLIKTRGQQVTLSCSPISGHRSVSWYQQTPGQGLQFLFEYFSETQRNKGNFPGRFSGRQFSNSRSEMNVSTLELGDSALYLCASSLGGGAHNEQFFGPGTRLTVL.

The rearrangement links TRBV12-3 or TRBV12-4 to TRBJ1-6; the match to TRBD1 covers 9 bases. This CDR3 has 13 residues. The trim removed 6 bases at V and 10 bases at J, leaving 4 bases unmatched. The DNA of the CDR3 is TGTGCCAGCAGCTGGACAGGGGAGTCACCCCTCCACTTT. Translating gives CASSWTGESPLHF.

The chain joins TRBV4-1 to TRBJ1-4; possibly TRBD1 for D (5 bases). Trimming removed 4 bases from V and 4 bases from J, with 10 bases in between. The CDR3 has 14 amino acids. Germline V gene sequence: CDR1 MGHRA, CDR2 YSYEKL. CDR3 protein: CASSPDSLNEKLFF. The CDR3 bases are TGCGCCAGCAGCCCAGACAGTCTTAATGAAAAACTGTTTTTT.

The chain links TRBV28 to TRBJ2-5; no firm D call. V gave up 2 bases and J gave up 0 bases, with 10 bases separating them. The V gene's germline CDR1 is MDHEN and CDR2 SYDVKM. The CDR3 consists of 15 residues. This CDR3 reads CASSLSRIYQETQYF. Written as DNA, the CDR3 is TGTGCCAGCAGTTTAAGTCGGATCTACCAAGAGACCCAGTACTTC.

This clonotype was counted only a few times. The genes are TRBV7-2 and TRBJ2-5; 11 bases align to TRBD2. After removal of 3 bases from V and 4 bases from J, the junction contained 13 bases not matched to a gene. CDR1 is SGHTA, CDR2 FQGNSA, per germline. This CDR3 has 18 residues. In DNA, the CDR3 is TGTGCCAGCAGCTTGTGGGGACTAGCGGTCGCTTCGGGAGAGACCCAGTACTTC. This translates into CASSLWGLAVASGETQYF.

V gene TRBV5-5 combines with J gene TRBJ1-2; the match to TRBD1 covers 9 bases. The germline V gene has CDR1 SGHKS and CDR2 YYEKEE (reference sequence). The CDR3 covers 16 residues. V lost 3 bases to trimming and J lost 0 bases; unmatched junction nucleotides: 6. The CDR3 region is CASSSGTGTSNYGYTF. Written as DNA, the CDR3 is TGTGCCAGCAGCTCCGGGACAGGGACCTCTAACTATGGCTACACCTTC. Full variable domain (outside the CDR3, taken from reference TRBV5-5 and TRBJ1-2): DAGVTQSPTHLIKTRGQQVTLRCSPISGHKSVSWYQQVLGQGPQFIFQYYEKEERGRGNFPDRFSARQFPNYSSELNVNALLLGDSALYLCASSSGTGTSNYGYTFGSGTRLTVV.

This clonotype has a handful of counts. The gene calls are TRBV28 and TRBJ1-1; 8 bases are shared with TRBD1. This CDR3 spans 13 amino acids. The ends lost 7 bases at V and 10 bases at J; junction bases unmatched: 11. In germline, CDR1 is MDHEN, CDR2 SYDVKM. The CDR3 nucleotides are TGTGCCAGCACGTCCTCAGGGGGCGGGGTAGCTTTCTTT. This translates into CASTSSGGGVAFF.

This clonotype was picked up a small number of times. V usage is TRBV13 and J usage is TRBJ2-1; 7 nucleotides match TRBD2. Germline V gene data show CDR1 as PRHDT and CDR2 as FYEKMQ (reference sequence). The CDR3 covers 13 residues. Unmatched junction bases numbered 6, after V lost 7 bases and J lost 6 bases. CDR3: CASNMGGSNEQFF. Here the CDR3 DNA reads TGTGCCAGCAATATGGGGGGGTCCAATGAGCAGTTCTTC.

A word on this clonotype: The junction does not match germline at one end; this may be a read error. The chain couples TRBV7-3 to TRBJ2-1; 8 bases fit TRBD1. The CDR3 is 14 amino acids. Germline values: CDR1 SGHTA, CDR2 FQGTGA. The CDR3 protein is CASSSGGLCNGQFF. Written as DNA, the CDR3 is TGTGCCAGCAGCTCAGGGGGCTTATGCAATGGGCAGTTCTTC. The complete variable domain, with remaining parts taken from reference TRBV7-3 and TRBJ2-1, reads GAGVSQTPSNKVTEKGKYVELRCDPISGHTALYWYRQSLGQGPEFLIYFQGTGAADDSGLPNDRFFAVRPEGSVSTLKIQRTERGDSAVYLCASSSGGLCNGQFFGPGTRLTVL.

CDR3 residues: CASSEPLGSHIQYF. The CDR3 DNA sequence: TGTGCCAGCAGTGAACCCCTGGGCAGCCACATTCAGTACTTC. The V and J genes are TRBV25-1 and TRBJ2-4, with no clear D. From germline, CDR1 is MGHDK and CDR2 SYGVNS. The CDR3 spans 14 residues. Deletions cut 2 bases from V and 8 bases from J, with 13 bases between.

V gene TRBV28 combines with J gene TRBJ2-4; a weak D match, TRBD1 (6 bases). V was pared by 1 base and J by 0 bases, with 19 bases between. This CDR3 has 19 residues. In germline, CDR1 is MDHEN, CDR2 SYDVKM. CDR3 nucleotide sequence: TGTGCCAGCAGTTTATCACCTTCCAGGGGCAGATTAGCCAAAAACATTCAGTACTTC. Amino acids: CASSLSPSRGRLAKNIQYF.

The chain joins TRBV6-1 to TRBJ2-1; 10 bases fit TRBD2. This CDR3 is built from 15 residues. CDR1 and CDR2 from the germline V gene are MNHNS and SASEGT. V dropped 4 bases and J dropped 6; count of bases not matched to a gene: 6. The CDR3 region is CASSGGSGGVNEQFF. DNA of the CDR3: TGTGCCAGCAGTGGGGGAAGCGGGGGGGTCAATGAGCAGTTCTTC.

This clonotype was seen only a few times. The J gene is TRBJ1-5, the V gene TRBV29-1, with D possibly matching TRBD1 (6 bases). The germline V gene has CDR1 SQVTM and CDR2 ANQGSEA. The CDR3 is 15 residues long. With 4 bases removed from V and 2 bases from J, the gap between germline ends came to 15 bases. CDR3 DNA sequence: TGCAGCGTTGTGTTTAGGGCAGGGGGCAATCAGCCCCAGCATTTT. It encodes CSVVFRAGGNQPQHF.